The present entry profiles one T cell receptor beta chain with its context. Its antigen is still unknown. Germline lookup yields CDR1 SGHNT and CDR2 YENEEA. The CDR3 extends over 15 amino acids. V dropped 3 bases and J dropped 0; count of bases not matched to a gene: 2. This sample is part of a study of tumor-infiltrating lymphocytes in localized non-small cell lung cancer. Sequencing was performed with immunoSEQ multiplex PCR; in TCRdb, only in-frame clones are kept and a portion is missing. Of roughly 7,200 clones in the sample, 70% to 80% were seen once. The study, taken as a whole, reports: Available tissue quantity limited TCR sequencing to a patient subset.

The receptor was isolated from a human donor with non-small cell lung cancer. The J gene is TRBJ2-3, the V gene TRBV11-3; 8 nucleotides line up with TRBD2. The sequencing input was uninvolved lung tissue not adjacent to the tumor. CDR3 DNA sequence: TGTGCCAGCAGCTTGCGGGAGGCTAGCACAGATACGCAGTATTTT. As protein: CASSLREASTDTQYF.